The present T cell receptor (beta chain) was sequenced within a study of memory CD4+ T cells and cytomegalovirus serostatus. Study overall: Donors were healthy Belgian adults, 10 or so CMV seropositive and under 30 seronegative. Overall study results and limits: Each of 65 to 70 CMV-associated TCRbeta sequences occurred in one to five individuals. A US-trained random forest predicted CMV serostatus with median AUC around 0.91.

TCRdb keeps only in-frame clones here, not all; method: immunoSEQ multiplex PCR. Here the sample spans around 50,000 clones, around four fifths being singletons. The sort gate was single viable CD3+CD4+CD8-CD45RO+ cells for memory CD4+ T cells. After thawing, CD4+ T cells were positively selected. Per germline, CDR1 SGHTS and CDR2 YDEGEE. The CDR3 loop spans 13 amino acids. With 4 bases clipped from V and 4 bases from J, the junction kept 4 bases outside the gene matches. Points on this clone: The target antigen is unknown.

Material: memory CD4+ T cells from blood. This rearrangement joins TRBV5-8 to TRBJ1-2, with TRBD1 identical over 7 bases. The clonotype comes from an adult in good health and CMV-seronegative. The CDR3 coding sequence is TGTGCCAGCAGCGAGGACAGGATCTATGGCTACACCTTC. Translating it yields CASSEDRIYGYTF.